The sequence of this TCR beta chain was determined in a study of cytomegalovirus exposure and HLA in healthy donors. Amplification used 60 Vbeta primers and 13 Jbeta primers. Clones were read by immunoSEQ multiplex PCR, and TCRdb kept only the in-frame ones, dropping some. The profile shows about 80,000 clones, 60% to 80% of them singletons. The CDR3 is 14 residues long. V gave up 6 bases and J gave up 4 bases; unmatched junction bases: 7. In germline, CDR1 is LNHDA, CDR2 SQIVND (reference sequence). Sequenced material: PBMCs. The receptor comes from a woman in her thirties or forties in good health and CMV-seronegative. V usage is TRBV19 and J usage is TRBJ2-3; 7 nucleotides align to TRBD1. The CDR3 protein is CASSHPTGADTQYF. For the CDR3, the DNA is TGTGCCAGTAGCCACCCTACAGGGGCAGATACGCAGTATTTT.